The 21 T cell receptor beta chains below come from one sample, sequenced in a study of T cell responses to AZD1222 COVID-19 vaccine. Data came from immunoSEQ multiplex PCR; TCRdb stores just in-frame clones and leaves some out. The sample yields approximately 120,000 clones, 93% seen once. The specimen was peripheral blood, collected on day 0 of AZD1222 vaccination. The receptors originated from an adult in good health.

The chain combines TRBV5-5 with TRBJ1-2; D might be TRBD1 (6 bases). The germline CDR1 and CDR2 sequences are SGHKS and YYEKEE (reference sequence). V lost 0 bases to trimming and J lost 2 bases, with 20 bases between them. This CDR3 comprises 18 residues. The CDR3 bases are TGTGCCAGCAGCTTGGCGGCAGGGGCATACTCACAGAACTATGGCTACACCTTC. This encodes CASSLAAGAYSQNYGYTF. Together with reference TRBV5-5 and TRBJ1-2, the CDR3 gives the full variable domain: DAGVTQSPTHLIKTRGQQVTLRCSPISGHKSVSWYQQVLGQGPQFIFQYYEKEERGRGNFPDRFSARQFPNYSSELNVNALLLGDSALYLCASSLAAGAYSQNYGYTFGSGTRLTVV.

This chain links TRBV12-3 or TRBV12-4 with TRBJ1-1; D is ambiguous. This CDR3 has 12 residues. Between the trimmed V and J ends, which lost 2 bases and 6 bases, there was a span of 7 bases. The CDR3 sequence: CASSLIVAEAFF. DNA of the CDR3: TGTGCCAGCAGTTTAATCGTAGCTGAAGCTTTCTTT.

This clone appeared once. This rearrangement joins TRBV5-4 to TRBJ1-4, with D tentatively TRBD1 (5 bases). Germline V gene sequence: CDR1 SGHNT, CDR2 YYREEE (reference sequence). The CDR3 covers 13 residues. V was clipped by 4 bases and J by 6 bases, with 10 bases between them. The chain's CDR3 is CASSPGRDEKLFF. CDR3 DNA sequence: TGTGCCAGCAGCCCGGGACGGGATGAAAAACTGTTTTTT.

V gene TRBV4-1 combines with J gene TRBJ2-5; D possibly corresponds to TRBD1 (5 bases). CDR3 size: 16 residues. Germline V gene lookup returns CDR1 MGHRA and CDR2 YSYEKL. V lost 4 bases and J lost 5, with 20 bases in between. As DNA, the CDR3 is TGCGCCAGCAGCCCCAGGGCTCTGGAACCATGGGAGACCCAGTACTTC. Translation: CASSPRALEPWETQYF.

The rearrangement links TRBV30 to TRBJ2-1; D is unresolved. The length of the CDR3 is 13 residues. CDR1 is GTSNPN, CDR2 SVGIG, per germline (reference sequence). Trimming shortened V by 0 bases and J by 2 bases, and 5 bases separated the two germline ends. The DNA for the CDR3 is TGTGCCTGGAGTGTACTGACCTACAATGAGCAGTTCTTC. The encoded protein is CAWSVLTYNEQFF.

The chain is built from TRBV28 and TRBJ2-3, with TRBD2 matching 10 bases. Trimming cost V 5 bases and J 5 bases; bases outside gene matches: 4. From germline, CDR1 is MDHEN and CDR2 SYDVKM. The length of the CDR3 is 14 residues. The CDR3 DNA reads TGTGCCAGCAGTATAGCGGGAGGAATAGATACGCAGTATTTT. Amino acid sequence: CASSIAGGIDTQYF.

Worth noting for this clone: Within the sample, other DNA sequences also encode this same CDR3. This chain links TRBV24-1 with TRBJ2-7; 8 nucleotides agree with TRBD1. Germline CDR1 reads KGHDR; CDR2 reads SFDVKD. After removal of 4 bases from V and 2 bases from J, the junction contained 6 bases not matched to a gene. CDR3 size: 15 residues. This CDR3 is CATSDSGTGTYEQYF. As DNA, the CDR3 is TGTGCCACCAGTGACTCCGGGACAGGAACCTACGAGCAGTACTTC.

The chain carries TRBV28 and TRBJ1-2; possibly TRBD1 for D (5 bases). V was cut by 2 bases and J by 6 bases, with 19 bases left in between. CDR1 is MDHEN, CDR2 SYDVKM, per germline. CDR3 length equals 16 residues. The CDR3: CASSLIAGRMPDGYTF. The CDR3 coding sequence is TGTGCCAGCAGTTTAATCGCAGGGCGGATGCCCGATGGCTACACCTTC.

The genes are TRBV6-2 or TRBV6-3 and TRBJ1-2; D unclear. The CDR3 has 16 amino acids. From germline, CDR1 is MNHEY and CDR2 SVGEGT. V dropped 4 bases and J dropped 2 bases, with 17 bases sitting between them. Here the CDR3 DNA reads TGTGCCAGCAGTTTCACACCGGGAACCTTCAACTATGGCTACACCTTC. Translating it yields CASSFTPGTFNYGYTF.

The V call is TRBV28, the J call TRBJ1-1; 7 bases match TRBD1. The CDR3 covers 13 residues. The J segment lost 3 bases and the V segment lost 5 bases, leaving 3 bases of the junction unmatched. Germline V gene data show CDR1 as MDHEN and CDR2 as SYDVKM. The CDR3 region is CASSRQGYTEAFF. In DNA, the CDR3 is TGTGCCAGCAGTAGACAGGGATACACTGAAGCTTTCTTT.

The rearrangement joins TRBV2 to TRBJ1-5, with no clear D. CDR3 size: 16 residues. The V end was cut by 0 bases, the J end by 5 bases, with 14 bases between. The germline V gene encodes CDR1 SNHLY and CDR2 FYNNEI. CDR3 in amino acids: CASSEALLGRDQPQHF. The CDR3 DNA sequence: TGTGCCAGCAGTGAAGCGCTTCTCGGGAGGGATCAGCCCCAGCATTTT. The entire variable domain, with the rest obtained from reference TRBV2 and TRBJ1-5, is as follows: EPEVTQTPSHQVTQMGQEVILRCVPISNHLYFYWYRQILGQKVEFLVSFYNNEISEKSEIFDDQFSVERPDGSNFTLKIRSTKLEDSAMYFCASSEALLGRDQPQHFGDGTRLSIL.

V gene TRBV3-1 (or the pseudogene TRBV3-2) combines with J gene TRBJ1-1; 9 bases agree with TRBD1. The V segment lost 3 bases and the J segment 4 bases; nucleotides outside the gene matches: 6. The CDR3 extends over 15 amino acids. Germline CDR1 is LGHDT and CDR2 is YNNKEL (reference sequence). The CDR3 here is CASSQATTGGTEAFF. The CDR3 nucleotides are TGTGCCAGCAGCCAGGCTACGACAGGGGGCACTGAAGCTTTCTTT.

J is TRBJ1-5 and V is TRBV19; tentatively, D is TRBD1 (5 bases). The CDR3 runs 13 residues. The V gene's germline CDR1 is LNHDA and CDR2 SQIVND (reference sequence). The V end was cut by 7 bases, the J end by 11 bases, with 18 bases between. The CDR3 protein is CASNHFRDGAQHF. CDR3 DNA sequence: TGTGCCAGTAACCACTTCAGGGACGGAGCCCAGCATTTT.

The chain has TRBV28 and TRBJ1-2; the D is unclear. This CDR3 comprises 13 residues. With 3 bases removed from V and 5 bases from J, the gap between germline ends came to 10 bases. Germline CDR1 and CDR2: MDHEN and SYDVKM. This chain's CDR3 is CASSFVGGYGYTF. CDR3 sequence (DNA): TGTGCCAGCAGTTTCGTCGGAGGTTATGGCTACACCTTC.

This rearrangement joins TRBV27 to TRBJ1-6; 8 bases line up with TRBD1. V dropped 6 bases and J dropped 9; count of bases not matched to a gene: 4. Germline loops: CDR1 MNHEY, CDR2 SMNVEV (reference sequence). The CDR3 has 13 amino acids. The CDR3, as DNA: TGTGCCAGCAGACCGGACAGGGTTTCACCCCTCCACTTT. Amino acid sequence: CASRPDRVSPLHF.

This chain uses TRBV27 with TRBJ1-2, with no clear D. The V end was cut by 3 bases, the J end by 0 bases, with 5 bases between. Germline CDR1 is MNHEY and CDR2 is SMNVEV (reference sequence). The CDR3 is 13 residues long. In DNA form, the CDR3 reads TGTGCCAGCAGTTTCTCGACTAACTATGGCTACACCTTC. Its protein is CASSFSTNYGYTF.

The gene calls are TRBV19 and TRBJ1-2, with 8 nucleotides matching TRBD1. V was clipped by 1 base and J by 9 bases; unmatched bases: 10. Germline CDR1 reads LNHDA; CDR2 reads SQIVND (reference sequence). The CDR3 is 15 amino acids. CDR3 coding DNA: TGTGCCAGTAGTATAGTCGGCCGGACAGGGTATCGCTACACCTTC. Translated, it gives CASSIVGRTGYRYTF.

The rearrangement links TRBV2 to TRBJ2-2; D is unclear. The CDR3 is 11 residues long. CDR1 is SNHLY and CDR2 is FYNNEI in the germline V gene. Trimming removed 6 bases at V and 8 bases at J, with 7 bases between. CDR3: CASRVQGELFF. CDR3 nucleotides: TGTGCCAGCAGGGTACAGGGGGAGCTGTTTTTT.

Many counts were recorded for this clone. This chain uses TRBV4-3 with TRBJ2-7; TRBD2 matches at 7 bases. This CDR3 spans 15 amino acids. CDR1 and CDR2 from the germline V gene are LGHNA and YSLEER. With V trimmed by 0 bases and J by 0 bases, 2 bases remained unmatched. For the CDR3, the DNA is TGCGCCAGCAGCCAAGAAAGCGGGGCCTCCTACGAGCAGTACTTC. Its protein is CASSQESGASYEQYF.

The J gene is TRBJ1-5, the V gene TRBV18; tentative D call: TRBD1 (6 bases). The V and J ends lost 6 bases and 5 bases respectively, with 11 bases between them. From germline, CDR1 is KGHSH and CDR2 LQKENI. The CDR3 has 13 residues. This CDR3 is CASSSEGDQPQHF. The CDR3 bases are TGTGCCAGCTCCTCAGAGGGGGATCAGCCCCAGCATTTT.

The chain links TRBV28 to TRBJ1-2, with no clear D. Germline V lookup: CDR1 MDHEN, CDR2 SYDVKM. The CDR3 sequence is 11 residues long. The V end was cut by 1 base, the J end by 6 bases, with 3 bases between. Written as DNA, the CDR3 is TGTGCCAGCAGTTTATTTGATGGCTACACCTTC. It specifies CASSLFDGYTF.